The 26 T cell receptor beta chains in this list originate from one sample, sequenced in a study of T cell responses to AZD1222 COVID-19 vaccine. The assay was immunoSEQ multiplex PCR, and TCRdb's table has in-frame clones only and misses some. The table lists approximately 190,000 clones, 93% of them singletons. The source was peripheral blood, collected 28 days after the second AZD1222 dose. Source of these receptors: an adult who received the AZD1222 COVID-19 vaccine.

J is TRBJ1-3 and V is TRBV12-3 or TRBV12-4; D is unresolved. V was clipped by 7 bases and J by 2 bases, with 6 bases between them. This CDR3 is built from 12 residues. CDR3 bases: TGTGCCAGCAATGGAGCTGGAAACACCATATATTTT. It codes for CASNGAGNTIYF.

The chain employs TRBV6-5 and TRBJ2-3; unclear D gene. CDR3 length equals 14 residues. Trimming shortened V by 2 bases and J by 1 base, and 7 bases separated the two germline ends. Germline CDR1 is MNHEY and CDR2 is SVGAGI. The CDR3 protein is CASSYGLGTDTQYF. Written as DNA, the CDR3 is TGTGCCAGCAGTTACGGCTTGGGCACAGATACGCAGTATTTT.

The J gene is TRBJ1-2, the V gene TRBV6-5; TRBD1 matches 7 bases. V shed 6 bases and J 5 bases; nucleotides not matched to a gene: 9. Germline CDR1 reads MNHEY; CDR2 reads SVGAGI. The CDR3 has 14 residues. The CDR3 sequence is CASSREGQAYGYTF. The CDR3, as DNA: TGTGCCAGCAGCCGTGAAGGACAGGCTTATGGCTACACCTTC.

This sequence joins TRBV5-5 and TRBJ2-1; TRBD2 matches at 8 bases. The CDR3 length is 16 residues. V trimming: 3 bases; J trimming: 4 bases; junction bases outside the gene matches: 9. Germline CDR1 and CDR2: SGHKS and YYEKEE (reference sequence). The CDR3 bases are TGTGCCAGCAGCTCCCTGGGGGCTAGCGGGTACAATGAGCAGTTCTTC. Translated: CASSSLGASGYNEQFF. Drawing the rest from reference TRBV5-5 and TRBJ2-1, the complete variable domain is DAGVTQSPTHLIKTRGQQVTLRCSPISGHKSVSWYQQVLGQGPQFIFQYYEKEERGRGNFPDRFSARQFPNYSSELNVNALLLGDSALYLCASSSLGASGYNEQFFGPGTRLTVL.

The rearrangement uses TRBV18 and TRBJ2-1; the match to TRBD2 covers 11 bases. Looked up from germline, CDR1 is KGHSH and CDR2 is LQKENI. V lost 1 base to trimming and J lost 8 bases; unmatched junction nucleotides: 10. This CDR3 spans 17 amino acids. The CDR3 sequence is CASSPLTGTSGTDEQFF. CDR3 coding DNA: TGTGCCAGCTCACCACTTACCGGGACTAGCGGAACCGATGAGCAGTTCTTC.

V usage is TRBV3-1 (or the pseudogene TRBV3-2) and J usage is TRBJ1-1, with D tentatively TRBD1 (6 bases). Germline V CDR1 and CDR2: LGHDT, YNNKEL (reference sequence). V lost 1 base, J lost 0 bases, and 15 bases lay in between. The CDR3 consists of 17 residues. CDR3 in DNA: TGTGCCAGCAGCCAAGCCCTCACCGGGACACTGAACACTGAAGCTTTCTTT. Amino acid sequence: CASSQALTGTLNTEAFF.

The chain links TRBV18 to TRBJ2-2, with a possible D match to TRBD1 (6 bases). Germline values: CDR1 KGHSH, CDR2 LQKENI. The CDR3 length is 17 residues. With 1 base removed from V and 4 bases from J, the gap between germline ends came to 16 bases. The DNA of the CDR3 is TGTGCCAGCTCACCACGGTTAGGGACACGGATCACCGGGGAGCTGTTTTTT. It codes for CASSPRLGTRITGELFF.

The J gene is TRBJ1-6, the V gene TRBV5-1; tentative D call: TRBD1 (5 bases). CDR3 length equals 15 residues. Germline loops: CDR1 SGHRS, CDR2 YFSETQ. V lost 1 base to trimming and J lost 9 bases, with 14 bases between them. The CDR3 loop is CASSLWAGTASPLHF. The CDR3 DNA sequence: TGCGCCAGCAGCTTGTGGGCCGGGACGGCTTCACCCCTCCACTTT.

The V gene is TRBV18, the J gene TRBJ1-1, with 7 bases fitting TRBD1. After removal of 2 bases from V and 3 bases from J, the junction contained 3 bases not matched to a gene. From germline, CDR1 is KGHSH and CDR2 LQKENI. The CDR3 is made up of 14 amino acids. Here the CDR3 DNA reads TGTGCCAGCTCACCATCGGGACAGCACACTGAAGCTTTCTTT. It is translated as CASSPSGQHTEAFF. Variable domain in full (rest from reference TRBV18 and TRBJ1-1): NAGVMQNPRHLVRRRGQEARLRCSPMKGHSHVYWYRQLPEEGLKFMVYLQKENIIDESGMPKERFSAEFPKEGPSILRIQQVVRGDSAAYFCASSPSGQHTEAFFGQGTRLTVV.

The rearrangement joins TRBV4-1 to TRBJ2-5; no definite D call. The CDR3 is 15 residues long. Trimming cost V 1 base and J 5 bases, with 14 bases left between them. CDR1 MGHRA and CDR2 YSYEKL come from the germline V gene. The CDR3 protein is CASSQVVRRQETQYF. In DNA form, the CDR3 reads TGCGCCAGCAGCCAAGTAGTTCGCAGGCAGGAGACCCAGTACTTC.

This chain connects TRBV5-4 to TRBJ2-3; D gene ambiguous. In germline, CDR1 is SGHNT, CDR2 YYREEE (reference sequence). The CDR3 length is 14 residues. V was clipped by 3 bases and J by 6 bases, with 14 bases between them. The DNA for the CDR3 is TGTGCCAGCAGCTCCCCATCATCGCCGGATACGCAGTATTTT. It encodes CASSSPSSPDTQYF.

The chain employs TRBV6-5 and TRBJ1-4, with D possibly matching TRBD1 (6 bases). CDR3 size: 14 residues. CDR1 MNHEY and CDR2 SVGAGI come from the germline V gene. Trimming pared 2 bases from V and 7 bases from J, leaving 11 bases between. The CDR3, as DNA: TGTGCCAGCAGTTACAGAGACAGGCGTGAAAAACTGTTTTTT. It yields the protein CASSYRDRREKLFF.

V gene TRBV7-9 combines with J gene TRBJ2-2, with 8 bases fitting TRBD1. This CDR3 has 15 residues. The V segment lost 3 bases and the J segment 6 bases; nucleotides outside the gene matches: 6. Germline V gives CDR1 SEHNR, CDR2 FQNEAQ (reference sequence). In DNA form, the CDR3 reads TGTGCCAGCAGCTTTTGGACAGGGCGGGCCGGGGAGCTGTTTTTT. This gives the protein CASSFWTGRAGELFF.

V usage is TRBV19 and J usage is TRBJ1-4; tentative D call: TRBD1 (5 bases). The V gene's germline CDR1 is LNHDA and CDR2 SQIVND (reference sequence). The CDR3 consists of 15 residues. The V end was cut by 5 bases, the J end by 2 bases, with 12 bases between. As DNA, the CDR3 is TGTGCCAGTAGTCGACCAGGGTTTACTAATGAAAAACTGTTTTTT. Protein product: CASSRPGFTNEKLFF.

This clone occurred a few times. The J gene is TRBJ2-1, the V gene TRBV7-8, with 9 positions matching TRBD2. Germline V CDR1 and CDR2: SGHVS, FQNEAQ. Losses at the gene ends were 4 bases for V and 6 bases for J; bases not matched to a gene: 10. The CDR3 sequence is 16 residues long. CDR3 protein: CASSSSWAGGLNEQFF. CDR3 in DNA: TGTGCCAGCAGCTCCAGCTGGGCGGGGGGGCTCAATGAGCAGTTCTTC.

This clone appeared a few times. The chain uses TRBV4-1 and TRBJ2-2, with D maybe TRBD2 (5 bases). V was cut by 6 bases and J by 7 bases, with 18 bases left in between. CDR3 size: 15 residues. The germline CDR1 and CDR2 sequences are MGHRA and YSYEKL. The CDR3 protein is CASRRTQALDGELFF. The CDR3, as DNA: TGCGCCAGCAGACGGACTCAAGCCCTTGACGGGGAGCTGTTTTTT.

The chain links TRBV28 to TRBJ1-5; 7 nucleotides align to TRBD1. The CDR3 runs 15 residues. Germline assignment: CDR1 MDHEN and CDR2 SYDVKM. V lost 6 bases to trimming and J lost 2 bases; unmatched junction nucleotides: 7. The CDR3 here is CASRLDRAGNQPQHF. The CDR3 DNA reads TGTGCCAGCAGACTCGACAGGGCAGGCAATCAGCCCCAGCATTTT.

This chain links TRBV3-1 (or the pseudogene TRBV3-2) with TRBJ1-4; perhaps TRBD1 as D (5 bases). The germline V and J ends were trimmed by 6 bases and 5 bases, with 22 bases remaining between them. The CDR3 covers 17 residues. Germline V gives CDR1 LGHDT, CDR2 YNNKEL (reference sequence). CDR3 in DNA: TGTGCCAGCAGATTACAGGCGGCACCCGCTAAGAATGAAAAACTGTTTTTT. Its translation: CASRLQAAPAKNEKLFF.

This clone was observed a single time. The V and J genes are TRBV11-3 and TRBJ2-7, with TRBD2 identical over 7 bases. Germline lookup yields CDR1 SGHNT and CDR2 YENEEA. This CDR3 has 14 amino acids. The ends lost 3 bases at V and 2 bases at J; junction bases unmatched: 4. DNA of the CDR3: TGTGCCAGCAGCTTCCAGGGACTAACCTACGAGCAGTACTTC. Residues: CASSFQGLTYEQYF.

This chain uses TRBV9 with TRBJ1-2; 7 bases map to TRBD1. Trimming took 3 bases from V and 5 from J; bases not matched to a gene: 4. The CDR3 extends over 13 amino acids. The germline V gene encodes CDR1 SGDLS and CDR2 YYNGEE. The CDR3 DNA is TGTGCCAGCAGCGGGGACAGATCATATGGCTACACCTTC. Residues: CASSGDRSYGYTF.

This chain uses TRBV5-1 with TRBJ2-3; D might be TRBD2 (7 bases). The germline CDR1 and CDR2 sequences are SGHRS and YFSETQ. The CDR3 is made up of 16 amino acids. Between the trimmed V and J ends, which lost 2 bases and 0 bases, there was a span of 13 bases. The CDR3 nucleotides read TGCGCCAGCAGCTTCTTAGGGGGGGTTAGCACAGATACGCAGTATTTT. Translating gives CASSFLGGVSTDTQYF.

The chain is built from TRBV18 and TRBJ1-5; no definite D call. Germline CDR1 KGHSH, CDR2 LQKENI. V gave up 3 bases and J gave up 0 bases, with 15 bases separating them. The CDR3 runs to 17 residues. CDR3 amino acids: CASSPSSLVHSNQPQHF. CDR3 nucleotide sequence: TGTGCCAGCTCACCCTCTTCGCTGGTGCATAGCAATCAGCCCCAGCATTTT.

This sequence joins TRBV18 and TRBJ1-1, with D hard to call. Trimming took off 2 bases at V and 5 bases at J, with 6 bases between the two ends. The CDR3 length is 12 residues. The germline V gene encodes CDR1 KGHSH and CDR2 LQKENI. CDR3 residues: CASSPRETEAFF. In DNA form, the CDR3 reads TGTGCCAGCTCACCAAGGGAAACTGAAGCTTTCTTT.

This clone came up a few times. The chain links TRBV19 to TRBJ1-5; 7 nucleotides match TRBD1. The CDR3 contains 16 residues. CDR1 and CDR2 from the germline V gene are LNHDA and SQIVND (reference sequence). Trimming took 5 bases from V and 4 from J; bases not matched to a gene: 11. The CDR3 region is CASSGTVDRVNQPQHF. The CDR3 DNA reads TGTGCCAGTAGTGGCACGGTCGACAGGGTTAATCAGCCCCAGCATTTT.

The rearrangement links TRBV6-5 to TRBJ2-7; 12 bases map to TRBD1. The germline V gene encodes CDR1 MNHEY and CDR2 SVGAGI. The CDR3 spans 14 residues. V was pared by 7 bases and J by 5 bases, with 6 bases of the junction left unmatched. The CDR3 protein is CASTGTGGLNEQYF. CDR3 sequence (DNA): TGTGCCAGCACCGGGACAGGGGGCCTCAACGAGCAGTACTTC.

V is TRBV3-1 (or the pseudogene TRBV3-2) and J is TRBJ2-1; D uncertain. Germline V gene lookup returns CDR1 LGHDT and CDR2 YNNKEL (reference sequence). The CDR3 has 13 residues. V shed 0 bases and J shed 9 bases, with 9 bases lying between them. The CDR3 reads CASSQDSISEQFF. CDR3 DNA sequence: TGTGCCAGCAGCCAAGACAGTATCAGTGAGCAGTTCTTC.